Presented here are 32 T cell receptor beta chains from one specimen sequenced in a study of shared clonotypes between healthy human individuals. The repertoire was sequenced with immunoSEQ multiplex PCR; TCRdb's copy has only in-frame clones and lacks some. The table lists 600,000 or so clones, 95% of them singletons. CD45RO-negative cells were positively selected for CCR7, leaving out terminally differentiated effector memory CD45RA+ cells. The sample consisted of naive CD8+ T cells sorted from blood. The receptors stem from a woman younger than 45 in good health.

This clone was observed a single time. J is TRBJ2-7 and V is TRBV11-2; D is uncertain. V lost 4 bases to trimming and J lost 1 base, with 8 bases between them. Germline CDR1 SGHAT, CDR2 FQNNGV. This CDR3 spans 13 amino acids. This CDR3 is CASSSHFSYEQYF. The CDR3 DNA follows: TGTGCCAGCAGCTCCCACTTTTCCTACGAGCAGTACTTC.

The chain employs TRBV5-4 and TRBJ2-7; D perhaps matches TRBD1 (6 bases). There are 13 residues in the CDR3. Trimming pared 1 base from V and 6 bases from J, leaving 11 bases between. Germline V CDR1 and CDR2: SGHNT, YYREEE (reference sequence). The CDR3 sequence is CASSLQGLVEQYF. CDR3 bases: TGTGCCAGCAGCTTGCAGGGGTTGGTCGAGCAGTACTTC.

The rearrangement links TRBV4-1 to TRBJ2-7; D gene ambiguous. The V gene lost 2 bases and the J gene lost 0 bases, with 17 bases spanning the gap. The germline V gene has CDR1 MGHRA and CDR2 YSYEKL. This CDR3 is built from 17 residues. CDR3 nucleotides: TGCGCCAGCAGCCAATCCGTGCAAGGCGCAGGCTCCTACGAGCAGTACTTC. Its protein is CASSQSVQGAGSYEQYF.

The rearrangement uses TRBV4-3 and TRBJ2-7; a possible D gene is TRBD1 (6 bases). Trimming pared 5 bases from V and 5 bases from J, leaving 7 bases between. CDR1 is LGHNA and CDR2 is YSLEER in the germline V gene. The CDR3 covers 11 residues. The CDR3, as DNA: TGCGCCAGCAGCTACAGGGACGAGCAGTACTTC. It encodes CASSYRDEQYF.

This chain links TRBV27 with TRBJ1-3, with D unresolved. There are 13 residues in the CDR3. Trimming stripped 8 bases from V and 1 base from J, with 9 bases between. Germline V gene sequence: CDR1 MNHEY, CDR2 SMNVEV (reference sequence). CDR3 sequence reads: CASSTHSGNTIYF. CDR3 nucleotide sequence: TGTGCCAGCTCAACTCATTCTGGAAACACCATATATTTT.

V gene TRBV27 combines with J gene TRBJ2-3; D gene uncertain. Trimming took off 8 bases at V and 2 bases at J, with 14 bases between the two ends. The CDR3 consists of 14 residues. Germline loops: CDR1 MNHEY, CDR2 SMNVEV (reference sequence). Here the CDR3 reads CASSPRESTDTQYF. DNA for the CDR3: TGTGCCAGCTCCCCTCGTGAGTCCACAGATACGCAGTATTTT.

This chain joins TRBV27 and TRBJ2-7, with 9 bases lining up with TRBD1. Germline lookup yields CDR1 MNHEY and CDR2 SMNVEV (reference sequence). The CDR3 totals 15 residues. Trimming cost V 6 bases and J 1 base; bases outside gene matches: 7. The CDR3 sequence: CASSLTGTGSYEQYF. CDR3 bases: TGTGCCAGCAGCTTAACCGGGACAGGGTCCTACGAGCAGTACTTC.

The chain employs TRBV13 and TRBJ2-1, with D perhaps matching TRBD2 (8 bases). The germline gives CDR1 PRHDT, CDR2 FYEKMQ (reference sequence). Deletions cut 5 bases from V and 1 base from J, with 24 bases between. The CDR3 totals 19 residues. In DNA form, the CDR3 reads TGTGCCAGCAGCACGGGACAGTCTGGACTAGCAACATCCTACAATGAGCAGTTCTTC. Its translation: CASSTGQSGLATSYNEQFF.

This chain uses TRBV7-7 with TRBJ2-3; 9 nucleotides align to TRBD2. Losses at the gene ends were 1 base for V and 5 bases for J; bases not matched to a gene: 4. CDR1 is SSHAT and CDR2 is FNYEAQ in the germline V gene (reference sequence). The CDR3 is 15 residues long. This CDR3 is CASSLGGRALDTQYF. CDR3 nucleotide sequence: TGTGCCAGCAGCTTAGGCGGGAGGGCCCTAGATACGCAGTATTTT.

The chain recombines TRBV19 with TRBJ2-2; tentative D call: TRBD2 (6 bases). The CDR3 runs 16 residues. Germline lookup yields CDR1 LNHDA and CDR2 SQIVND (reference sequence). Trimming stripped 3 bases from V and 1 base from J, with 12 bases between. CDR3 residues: CASSIYGGGNTGELFF. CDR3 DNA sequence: TGTGCCAGTAGTATTTATGGGGGAGGGAACACCGGGGAGCTGTTTTTT.

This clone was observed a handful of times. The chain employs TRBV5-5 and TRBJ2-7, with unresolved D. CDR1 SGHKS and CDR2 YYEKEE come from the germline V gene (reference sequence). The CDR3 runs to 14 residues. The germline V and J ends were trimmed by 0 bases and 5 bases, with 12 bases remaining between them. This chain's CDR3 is CASSLVLGGNEQYF. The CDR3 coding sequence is TGTGCCAGCAGCTTGGTGTTAGGTGGGAACGAGCAGTACTTC.

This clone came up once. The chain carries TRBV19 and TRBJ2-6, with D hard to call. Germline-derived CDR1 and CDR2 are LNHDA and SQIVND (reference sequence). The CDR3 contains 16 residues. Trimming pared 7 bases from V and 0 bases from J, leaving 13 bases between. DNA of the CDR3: TGTGCCAGTAAGGTATCTGGGATCTCTGGGGCCAACGTCCTGACTTTC. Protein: CASKVSGISGANVLTF.

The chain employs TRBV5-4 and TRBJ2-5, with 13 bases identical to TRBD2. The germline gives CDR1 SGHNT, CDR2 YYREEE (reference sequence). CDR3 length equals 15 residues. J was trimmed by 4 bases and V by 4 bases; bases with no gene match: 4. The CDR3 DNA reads TGTGCCAGCAGCCCAGGACTAGCGGGAGCAGAGACCCAGTACTTC. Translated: CASSPGLAGAETQYF.

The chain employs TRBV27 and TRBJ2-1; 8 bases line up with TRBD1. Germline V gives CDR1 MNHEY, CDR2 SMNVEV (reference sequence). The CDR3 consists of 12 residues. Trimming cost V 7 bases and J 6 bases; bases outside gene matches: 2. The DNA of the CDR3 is TGTGCCAGCATGGGACAGGCCAATGAGCAGTTCTTC. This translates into CASMGQANEQFF.

The CDR3 DNA follows: TGTGCCACCAGCGTAGGGGGCGAGGCCTACGAGCAGTACTTC. Amino acids: CATSVGGEAYEQYF. The V call is TRBV15, the J call TRBJ2-7, with 7 positions matching TRBD1. CDR3 size: 14 residues. Looked up from germline, CDR1 is LNHNV and CDR2 is YYDKDF (reference sequence). The V gene end was trimmed by 5 bases and the J gene end by 2 bases; junction bases not matched to a gene: 6.

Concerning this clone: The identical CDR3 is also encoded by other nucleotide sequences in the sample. In nucleotides, the CDR3 is TGTGCCAGCAGCGTAGATTCGAGGGAGCTGTTTTTT. This sequence encodes CASSVDSRELFF. This sequence joins TRBV9 and TRBJ2-2; D unresolved. This CDR3 contains 12 residues. From germline, CDR1 is SGDLS and CDR2 YYNGEE. V dropped 0 bases and J dropped 9 bases, with 6 bases sitting between them.

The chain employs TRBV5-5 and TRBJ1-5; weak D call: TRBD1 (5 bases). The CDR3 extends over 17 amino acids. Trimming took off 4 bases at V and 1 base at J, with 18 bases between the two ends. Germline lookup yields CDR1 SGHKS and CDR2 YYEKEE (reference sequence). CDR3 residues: CASSPAAGMMSNQPQHF. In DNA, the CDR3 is TGTGCCAGCAGCCCCGCCGCAGGGATGATGAGCAATCAGCCCCAGCATTTT.

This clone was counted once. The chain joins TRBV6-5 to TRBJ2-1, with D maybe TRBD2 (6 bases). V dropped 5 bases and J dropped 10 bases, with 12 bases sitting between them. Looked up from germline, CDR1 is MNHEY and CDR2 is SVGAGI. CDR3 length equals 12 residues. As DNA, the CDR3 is TGTGCCAGCAGTACCCGTCTAGCGGAGCAGTTCTTC. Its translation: CASSTRLAEQFF.

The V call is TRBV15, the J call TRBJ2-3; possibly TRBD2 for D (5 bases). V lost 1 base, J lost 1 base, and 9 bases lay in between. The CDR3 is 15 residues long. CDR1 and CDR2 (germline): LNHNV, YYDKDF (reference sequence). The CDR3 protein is CATSRVISGTDTQYF. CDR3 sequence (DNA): TGTGCCACCAGCAGAGTAATTAGCGGCACAGATACGCAGTATTTT.

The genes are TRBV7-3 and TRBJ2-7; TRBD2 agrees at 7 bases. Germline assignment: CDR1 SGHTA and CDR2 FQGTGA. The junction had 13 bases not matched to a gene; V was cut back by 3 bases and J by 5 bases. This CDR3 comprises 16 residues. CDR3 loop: CASSLTPGLDYHEQYF. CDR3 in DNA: TGTGCCAGCAGCTTGACACCAGGACTAGATTATCACGAGCAGTACTTC.

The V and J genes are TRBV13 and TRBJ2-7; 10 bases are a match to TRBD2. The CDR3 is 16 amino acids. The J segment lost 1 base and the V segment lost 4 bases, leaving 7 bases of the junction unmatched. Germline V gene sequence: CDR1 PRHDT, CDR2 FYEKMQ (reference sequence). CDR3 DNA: TGTGCCAGCAGCTCCGTCCCTAGCGGGAGATCCTACGAGCAGTACTTC. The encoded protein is CASSSVPSGRSYEQYF. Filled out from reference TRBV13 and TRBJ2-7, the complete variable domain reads AAGVIQSPRHLIKEKRETATLKCYPIPRHDTVYWYQQGPGQDPQFLISFYEKMQSDKGSIPDRFSAQQFSDYHSELNMSSLELGDSALYFCASSSVPSGRSYEQYFGPGTRLTVT.

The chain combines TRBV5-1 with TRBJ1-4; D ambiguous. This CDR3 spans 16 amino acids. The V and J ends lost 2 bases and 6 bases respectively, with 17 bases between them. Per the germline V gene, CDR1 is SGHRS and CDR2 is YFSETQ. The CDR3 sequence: CASSFPFGSVDEKLFF. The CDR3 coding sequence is TGCGCCAGCAGCTTCCCCTTTGGGTCAGTTGATGAAAAACTGTTTTTT.

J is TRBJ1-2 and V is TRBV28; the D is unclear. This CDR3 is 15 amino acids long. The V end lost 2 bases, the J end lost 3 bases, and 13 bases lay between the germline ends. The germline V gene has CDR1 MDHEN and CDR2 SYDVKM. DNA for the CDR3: TGTGCCAGCAGTTTAACCGGCGGACTGTACTATGGCTACACCTTC. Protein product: CASSLTGGLYYGYTF.

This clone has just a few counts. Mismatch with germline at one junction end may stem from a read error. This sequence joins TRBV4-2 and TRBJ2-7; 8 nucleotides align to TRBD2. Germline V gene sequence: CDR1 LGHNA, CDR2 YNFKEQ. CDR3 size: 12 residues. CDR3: CASSQDGSGSHF. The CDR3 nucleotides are TGTGCCAGCAGCCAAGATGGGAGCGGGAGTCACTTC.

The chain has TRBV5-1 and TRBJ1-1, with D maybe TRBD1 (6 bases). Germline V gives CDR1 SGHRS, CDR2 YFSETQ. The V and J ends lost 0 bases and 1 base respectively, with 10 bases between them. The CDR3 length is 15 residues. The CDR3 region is CASSLDHRENTEAFF. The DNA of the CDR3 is TGCGCCAGCAGCTTGGATCACAGGGAGAACACTGAAGCTTTCTTT.

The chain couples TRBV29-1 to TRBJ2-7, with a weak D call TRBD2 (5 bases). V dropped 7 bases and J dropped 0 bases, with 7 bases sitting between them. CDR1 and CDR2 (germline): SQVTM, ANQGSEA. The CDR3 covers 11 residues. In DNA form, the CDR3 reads TGCAGCGCCCTAGCCTCCTACGAGCAGTACTTC. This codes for CSALASYEQYF.

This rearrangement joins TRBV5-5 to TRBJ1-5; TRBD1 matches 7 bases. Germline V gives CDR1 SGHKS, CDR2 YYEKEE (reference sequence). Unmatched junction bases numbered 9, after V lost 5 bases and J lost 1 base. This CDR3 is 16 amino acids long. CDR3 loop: CASSGGTVPSNQPQHF. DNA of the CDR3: TGTGCCAGCAGTGGGGGGACAGTACCAAGCAATCAGCCCCAGCATTTT. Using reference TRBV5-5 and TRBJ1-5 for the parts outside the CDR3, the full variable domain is DAGVTQSPTHLIKTRGQQVTLRCSPISGHKSVSWYQQVLGQGPQFIFQYYEKEERGRGNFPDRFSARQFPNYSSELNVNALLLGDSALYLCASSGGTVPSNQPQHFGDGTRLSIL.

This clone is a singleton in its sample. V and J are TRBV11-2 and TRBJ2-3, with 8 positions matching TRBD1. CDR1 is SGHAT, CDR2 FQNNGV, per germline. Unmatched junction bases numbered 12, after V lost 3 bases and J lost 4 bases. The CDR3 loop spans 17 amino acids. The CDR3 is CASSLRTGGFEADTQYF. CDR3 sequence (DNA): TGTGCCAGCAGCTTGAGAACAGGGGGTTTTGAGGCAGATACGCAGTATTTT. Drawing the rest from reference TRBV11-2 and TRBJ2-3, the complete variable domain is EAGVAQSPRYKIIEKRQSVAFWCNPISGHATLYWYQQILGQGPKLLIQFQNNGVVDDSQLPKDRFSAERLKGVDSTLKIQPAKLEDSAVYLCASSLRTGGFEADTQYFGPGTRLTVL.

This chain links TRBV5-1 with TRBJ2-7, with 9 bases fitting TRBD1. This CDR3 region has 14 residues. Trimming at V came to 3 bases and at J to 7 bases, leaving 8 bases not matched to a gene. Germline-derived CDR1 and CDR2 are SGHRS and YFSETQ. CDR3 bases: TGCGCCAGCAGCTGTGGGACAGGGCGATGTGAGCAGTACTTC. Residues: CASSCGTGRCEQYF.

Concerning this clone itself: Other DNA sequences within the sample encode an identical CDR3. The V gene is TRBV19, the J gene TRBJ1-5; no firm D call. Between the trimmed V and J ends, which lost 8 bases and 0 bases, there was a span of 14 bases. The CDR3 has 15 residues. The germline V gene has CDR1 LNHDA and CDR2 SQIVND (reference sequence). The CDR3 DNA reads TGTGCCAGTTCGGCAGCCCCGTATAGCAATCAGCCCCAGCATTTT. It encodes CASSAAPYSNQPQHF.

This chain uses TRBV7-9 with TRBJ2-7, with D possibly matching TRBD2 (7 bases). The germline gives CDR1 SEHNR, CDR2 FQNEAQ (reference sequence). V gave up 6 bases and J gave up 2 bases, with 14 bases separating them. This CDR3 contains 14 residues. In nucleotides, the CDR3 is TGTGCCAGCAGTACCAAGGGGGGGGCCTACGAGCAGTACTTC. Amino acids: CASSTKGGAYEQYF.

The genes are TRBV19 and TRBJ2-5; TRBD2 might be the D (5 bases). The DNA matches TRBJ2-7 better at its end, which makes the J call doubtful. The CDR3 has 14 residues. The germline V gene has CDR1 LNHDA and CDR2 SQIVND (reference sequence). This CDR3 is CASSITRESYEQYF. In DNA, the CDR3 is TGTGCCAGTAGTATAACCCGGGAAAGCTACGAGCAGTACTTC.